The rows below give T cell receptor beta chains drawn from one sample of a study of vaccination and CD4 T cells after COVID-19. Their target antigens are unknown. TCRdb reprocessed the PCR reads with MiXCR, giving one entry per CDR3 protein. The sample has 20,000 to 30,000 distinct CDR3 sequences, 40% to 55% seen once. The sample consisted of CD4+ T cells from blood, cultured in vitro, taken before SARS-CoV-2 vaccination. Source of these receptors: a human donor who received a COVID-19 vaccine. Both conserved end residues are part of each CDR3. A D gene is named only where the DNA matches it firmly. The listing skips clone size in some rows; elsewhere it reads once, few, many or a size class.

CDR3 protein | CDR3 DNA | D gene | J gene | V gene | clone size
CASSLDATGELFF | TGCGCCAGCAGCTTAGACGCTACCGGGGAGCTGTTTTTT | NA | TRBJ2-2 | TRBV5-1 | few
CASRVRASGATDTQYF | TGCGCCAGCAGGGTGCGGGCTAGCGGGGCCACAGATACGCAGTATTTT | TRBD2 | TRBJ2-3 | TRBV5-1 | NA
CASSRGGRTGELFF | TGTGCCAGCAGTCGGGGGGGCCGGACCGGGGAGCTGTTTTTT | TRBD2 | TRBJ2-2 | TRBV7-8 | few
CAWRTGRYGTDTQYF | TGTGCCTGGAGGACAGGGAGGTATGGAACAGATACGCAGTATTTT | NA | TRBJ2-3 | TRBV30 | NA
CASSFRARETQYF | TGTGCCAGCAGCTTCCGAGCCCGGGAGACCCAGTACTTC | NA | TRBJ2-5 | TRBV5-4 | NA
CASSPQGLAGKETQYF | TGTGCCAGCAGCCCCCAGGGACTAGCGGGGAAAGAGACCCAGTACTTC | TRBD2 | TRBJ2-5 | TRBV11-3 | once
CASSQGKLAPYEQYF | TGTGCCAGCAGCCAAGGGAAACTAGCACCCTACGAGCAGTACTTC | NA | TRBJ2-7 | TRBV4-2 | NA
CASRKTAQHSPLHF | TGTGCCAGCAGGAAGACAGCCCAACATTCACCCCTCCACTTT | NA | TRBJ1-6 | TRBV6-1 | NA
CAISESTDPGELFF | TGTGCCATCAGTGAGTCAACGGATCCCGGGGAGCTGTTTTTT | NA | TRBJ2-2 | TRBV10-3 | few
CATSDGGMAEAFF | TGTGCCACCAGTGATGGGGGAATGGCTGAAGCTTTCTTT | NA | TRBJ1-1 | TRBV24-1 | NA
CASSTQGGYTF | TGTGCCAGCAGTACCCAAGGTGGCTACACCTTC | NA | TRBJ1-2 | TRBV2 | few
CASSLVSENYGYTF | TGCGCCAGCAGCTTGGTGTCTGAAAACTATGGCTACACCTTC | NA | TRBJ1-2 | TRBV5-1 | NA
CASPESDIWAFF | TGCGCCAGCCCCGAGTCAGACATTTGGGCTTTCTTT | NA | TRBJ1-1 | TRBV23-1 | NA
CASSVRVKRPYNEQFF | TGTGCCAGCAGTGTCCGGGTCAAGAGGCCATACAATGAGCAGTTCTTC | NA | TRBJ2-1 | TRBV2 | NA
CASSLGQGVQPQHF | TGTGCCAGCAGCTTGGGACAGGGCGTTCAGCCCCAGCATTTT | TRBD1 | TRBJ1-5 | TRBV5-8 | few
CASSPVDTEAFF | TGTGCCAGCTCGCCTGTTGACACTGAAGCTTTCTTT | NA | TRBJ1-1 | TRBV9 | NA
CASSLNAPDRIGSSYGYTF | TGTGCCAGCAGCTTAAATGCCCCAGACAGGATCGGGTCATCCTATGGCTACACCTTC | NA | TRBJ1-2 | TRBV7-2 | NA
CASSQVLAAYEQYF | TGTGCCAGCAGCCAAGTGTTGGCAGCCTACGAGCAGTACTTC | NA | TRBJ2-7 | TRBV3-1 | NA
CSARAHGNSNQPQHF | TGCAGTGCTAGAGCTCATGGGAATAGCAATCAGCCCCAGCATTTT | NA | TRBJ1-5 | TRBV20-1 | few
CASSLIQGGNQPQHF | TGTGCCAGCAGCCTCATACAGGGTGGCAATCAGCCCCAGCATTTT | NA | TRBJ1-5 | TRBV7-6 | NA
CASSYPPGNEQFF | TGTGCCAGCAGTTACCCGCCGGGCAATGAGCAGTTCTTC | NA | TRBJ2-1 | TRBV6-5 | NA
CSARPAGGLSYNEQFF | TGCAGTGCTAGACCAGCGGGGGGGCTCTCCTACAATGAGCAGTTCTTC | TRBD2 | TRBJ2-1 | TRBV20-1 | NA
CASSGTSGGNSPLHF | TGTGCCAGCAGCGGGACTTCTGGGGGGAATTCACCCCTCCACTTT | NA | TRBJ1-6 | TRBV9 | NA
CASSPGTGLRQPQHF | TGTGCCAGCAGCCCCGGGACAGGGTTGAGACAGCCCCAGCATTTT | TRBD1 | TRBJ1-5 | TRBV7-9 | few
CACPPAANYGYTF | TGTGCCTGCCCCCCGGCGGCAAACTATGGCTACACCTTC | NA | TRBJ1-2 | TRBV30 | NA
CASSLGGARDGYTF | TGCGCCAGCAGCTTGGGGGGGGCGCGGGATGGCTACACCTTC | NA | TRBJ1-2 | TRBV5-1 | NA
CASSLAPTMGTDTQYF | TGTGCCAGCAGCTTAGCGCCAACGATGGGCACAGATACGCAGTATTTT | NA | TRBJ2-3 | TRBV7-9 | NA